Below, 17 T cell receptor beta chains from the same sample are listed, as sequenced in a study of shared clonotypes between healthy human individuals. The repertoire was sequenced with immunoSEQ multiplex PCR; TCRdb's copy has only in-frame clones and lacks some. Of some 580,000 clones in the sample, 95% to 98% were seen once. CD45RO-negative cells were positively selected for CCR7, leaving out terminally differentiated effector memory CD45RA+ cells. Sequencing used naive CD8+ T cells sorted from blood. These receptors came from a man aged 30 to 45 in good health.

This clone occurred once. The V gene is TRBV27, the J gene TRBJ2-5, with D uncertain. The CDR3 spans 11 residues. Germline V gene lookup returns CDR1 MNHEY and CDR2 SMNVEV (reference sequence). V lost 7 bases and J lost 3, with 6 bases in between. CDR3 coding DNA: TGTGCCAGCAAGGACGAAGAGACCCAGTACTTC. Encoded protein: CASKDEETQYF.

V is TRBV2 and J is TRBJ1-2; unclear D gene. V was pared by 7 bases and J by 10 bases, with 10 bases between. Germline assignment: CDR1 SNHLY and CDR2 FYNNEI. The CDR3 contains 10 residues. In nucleotides, the CDR3 is TGTGCCAGCAACCCTCCCAACTACACCTTC. Translating it yields CASNPPNYTF.

The rearrangement uses TRBV5-4 and TRBJ2-1; 9 nucleotides agree with TRBD2. There are 15 residues in the CDR3. Germline assignment: CDR1 SGHNT and CDR2 YYREEE (reference sequence). The V gene end was trimmed by 3 bases and the J gene end by 5 bases; junction bases not matched to a gene: 6. CDR3 in DNA: TGTGCCAGCAGCTCAGCGGGAGGACGGGACAATGAGCAGTTCTTC. Its protein is CASSSAGGRDNEQFF. The whole variable domain, filled in from reference TRBV5-4 and TRBJ2-1, reads ETGVTQSPTHLIKTRGQQVTLRCSSQSGHNTVSWYQQALGQGPQFIFQYYREEENGRGNFPPRFSGLQFPNYSSELNVNALELDDSALYLCASSSAGGRDNEQFFGPGTRLTVL.

V usage is TRBV2 and J usage is TRBJ2-7, with no clear D. Trimming shortened V by 7 bases and J by 7 bases, and 17 bases separated the two germline ends. The V gene's germline CDR1 is SNHLY and CDR2 FYNNEI. This CDR3 comprises 13 residues. The CDR3 loop is CASTPEVGREQYF. CDR3 nucleotides: TGTGCCAGCACCCCTGAGGTCGGGCGGGAGCAGTACTTC. Full variable domain (remainder filled in from reference TRBV2 and TRBJ2-7): EPEVTQTPSHQVTQMGQEVILRCVPISNHLYFYWYRQILGQKVEFLVSFYNNEISEKSEIFDDQFSVERPDGSNFTLKIRSTKLEDSAMYFCASTPEVGREQYFGPGTRLTVT.

The rearrangement uses TRBV7-9 and TRBJ2-1; TRBD1 might be the D (6 bases). Germline V lookup: CDR1 SEHNR, CDR2 FQNEAQ (reference sequence). The V end lost 5 bases, the J end lost 9 bases, and 14 bases lay between the germline ends. The CDR3 extends over 13 amino acids. DNA for the CDR3: TGTGCCAGCAGCCCCGTACAGGGACCTGAGCAGTTCTTC. Amino acid sequence: CASSPVQGPEQFF.

The chain couples TRBV9 to TRBJ2-7; 9 bases are a match to TRBD1. J lost 4 bases, V lost 1 base, and 9 bases had no gene match. The CDR3 sequence is 16 residues long. The germline CDR1 and CDR2 sequences are SGDLS and YYNGEE. The CDR3 region has the DNA TGTGCCAGCAGCGTAAGCCGGGACAGGGAAGAATACGAGCAGTACTTC. Protein: CASSVSRDREEYEQYF.

A note on this clone: The sample holds other DNA sequences that translate to the same CDR3. The J gene is TRBJ2-1, the V gene TRBV7-3; D not resolved. Deletions cut 0 bases from V and 4 bases from J, with 4 bases between. Germline V gene sequence: CDR1 SGHTA, CDR2 FQGTGA. The CDR3 length is 13 residues. CDR3 in DNA: TGTGCCAGCAGCTTAACAGGATACAATGAGCAGTTCTTC. Encoded protein: CASSLTGYNEQFF. Full variable domain (remainder filled in from reference TRBV7-3 and TRBJ2-1): GAGVSQTPSNKVTEKGKYVELRCDPISGHTALYWYRQSLGQGPEFLIYFQGTGAADDSGLPNDRFFAVRPEGSVSTLKIQRTERGDSAVYLCASSLTGYNEQFFGPGTRLTVL.

The genes are TRBV29-1 and TRBJ2-2; D tentatively reads TRBD1 or TRBD2 (5 bases each). Looked up from germline, CDR1 is SQVTM and CDR2 is ANQGSEA. Trimming removed 4 bases from V and 3 bases from J, with 12 bases in between. The CDR3 totals 14 residues. The CDR3 loop reads CSVVGLGHTGELFF. The CDR3 DNA sequence: TGCAGCGTTGTTGGTCTGGGACACACCGGGGAGCTGTTTTTT.

The CDR3 nucleotides are TGTGCCAGCAGTGGGGGATTAGAAGAGACCCAGTACTTC. It yields the protein CASSGGLEETQYF. The chain employs TRBV11-3 and TRBJ2-5, with D perhaps assigned TRBD1 or TRBD2 (5 bases each). Deletions cut 6 bases from V and 3 bases from J, with 11 bases between. Germline V CDR1 and CDR2: SGHNT, YENEEA. This CDR3 has 13 residues.

This clone was detected once. This chain connects TRBV11-2 to TRBJ2-7, with 8 nucleotides matching TRBD1. Germline V gives CDR1 SGHAT, CDR2 FQNNGV. The CDR3 runs to 16 residues. The V segment lost 1 base and the J segment 3 bases; nucleotides outside the gene matches: 8. The CDR3 coding sequence is TGTGCCAGCAGCTTAGCTCGGACAGGGCATTTCTACGAGCAGTACTTC. Protein product: CASSLARTGHFYEQYF.

The chain has TRBV7-8 and TRBJ1-5; D remains ambiguous. CDR3 length: 12 residues. With 6 bases removed from V and 8 bases from J, the gap between germline ends came to 11 bases. Germline CDR1 and CDR2: SGHVS and FQNEAQ. CDR3 DNA: TGTGCCAGCAGAGGAGTTTTTGAGCCCCAGCATTTT. It is translated as CASRGVFEPQHF.

This clone was observed a single time. The chain links TRBV2 to TRBJ2-5, with D uncertain. CDR3 length: 16 amino acids. Germline CDR1 and CDR2: SNHLY and FYNNEI. Trimming pared 6 bases from V and 7 bases from J, leaving 24 bases between. The CDR3 DNA is TGTGCCAGCAGAGAATCGGACCCTTCCCTCGTAGGGACCCAGTACTTC. Translating it yields CASRESDPSLVGTQYF.

The chain recombines TRBV7-9 with TRBJ2-7; D is perhaps TRBD2 (5 bases). CDR1 and CDR2 (germline): SEHNR, FQNEAQ (reference sequence). The CDR3 covers 13 residues. Trimming stripped 8 bases from V and 3 bases from J, with 14 bases between. CDR3 region: CASSLGKVYEQYF. The CDR3 nucleotides are TGTGCCAGCTCTCTCGGGAAGGTCTACGAGCAGTACTTC. The complete variable domain, with remaining parts taken from reference TRBV7-9 and TRBJ2-7, reads DTGVSQNPRHKITKRGQNVTFRCDPISEHNRLYWYRQTLGQGPEFLTYFQNEAQLEKSRLLSDRFSAERPKGSFSTLEIQRTEQGDSAMYLCASSLGKVYEQYFGPGTRLTVT.

J is TRBJ1-1 and V is TRBV2; no clear D gene. The ends were cut back, 4 bases at V and 3 bases at J, with 12 bases in the middle. Germline assignment: CDR1 SNHLY and CDR2 FYNNEI. The CDR3 is 14 residues long. The CDR3 DNA follows: TGTGCCAGCAGTGGAGGATGGGCGTACACTGAAGCTTTCTTT. Translating it yields CASSGGWAYTEAFF.

The chain links TRBV27 to TRBJ1-2; TRBD1 matches at 11 bases. With 5 bases clipped from V and 6 bases from J, the junction kept 5 bases outside the gene matches. In germline, CDR1 is MNHEY, CDR2 SMNVEV (reference sequence). The CDR3 length is 14 residues. The CDR3 DNA reads TGTGCCAGCAGTACAGGGACAGGGGGTGATGGCTACACCTTC. This codes for CASSTGTGGDGYTF.

The chain couples TRBV7-2 to TRBJ2-3; 9 positions match TRBD1. This CDR3 region has 17 residues. J was trimmed by 0 bases and V by 4 bases; bases with no gene match: 8. The germline gives CDR1 SGHTA, CDR2 FQGNSA. This chain's CDR3 is CASSSPGTGLSTDTQYF. Written as DNA, the CDR3 is TGTGCCAGCAGCTCACCCGGGACAGGGTTAAGCACAGATACGCAGTATTTT.

The rearrangement joins TRBV2 to TRBJ2-1; 9 bases match TRBD1. The junction had 2 bases not matched to a gene; V was cut back by 3 bases and J by 2 bases. The CDR3 spans 15 residues. Germline V gene lookup returns CDR1 SNHLY and CDR2 FYNNEI. CDR3 nucleotides: TGTGCCAGCAGTGACCGGACAGGGGCCTACAATGAGCAGTTCTTC. It codes for CASSDRTGAYNEQFF.